This TCR beta chain was found in a study of identical twins' blood T cells (dated by TCRdb to 2012 to 2014). For context, the study as a whole: The approximately 12 libraries, six for the alpha chain and six for the beta chain, together yielded about 52 million Illumina reads. TCR alpha and beta chain repertoires of three pairs of monozygous twins were compared using next-generation sequencing to assess genetic influence on repertoire formation.

Six healthy women forming three monozygous twin pairs were used as donors. Each of the three twin pairs had been raised together, and the twins in each pair were thought likely to have encountered the same infectious agents and vaccines. TCR cDNA libraries were prepared from RNA that had been isolated from peripheral blood mononuclear cells. Sequences SGHVS (CDR1) and FQNEAQ (CDR2) are obtained from the germline V gene. The CDR3 contains 14 residues, cysteine and phenylalanine counted. CDR3 DNA is the only sequence kept; it has 42 bases, read in frame from the first base. Deletion took 4 bases off V and 5 bases off J, with a span of 11 bases between the germline ends. Library preparation employed 5' RACE. The reads were generated on an Illumina Genome Analyzer IIx. To prepare the RNA-based TCR cDNA libraries, a previously described protocol was followed, with several modifications. To prevent cross-contamination, barcodes specific to each sample were added to both ends of every TCR cDNA library during cDNA synthesis and amplification. In the paper's pipeline: Between about 90,000 and nearly 500,000 clonotypes were identified per individual, and about 2.2 to 4 million CDR3-containing reads were obtained per library. Reads carrying improper barcode index combinations were removed, after which the MiTCR software was used to build a cloneset for each library. MiTCR filtered or rescued low-quality reads and corrected PCR and sequencing errors when assembling CDR3 clonotypes. Artificial out-of-frame clonotypes were mapped to in-frame sequences, with one indel allowed in the CDR3, and then removed. V and J gene usage similarity between donors was measured as Jensen-Shannon divergence divided by mean entropy. TCRdb applied fastp at Q25 and MiXCR to the public reads, then kept only in-frame beta chains. Every CDR3 protein is listed once, alongside the most common genes and DNA of its rows. The V and J calls and clone size come from TCRdb's table, not from the authors' own analysis. The sample yields 400,000 or so distinct CDR3 sequences; 28% were counted once. The ten largest clones represent around 5.6% of the sample.

This clonotype was seen a few times. This receptor's antigen is unknown. No much larger clone is present one base from it, and per-base qualities are unavailable. Results and caveats for the whole study, not just this receptor: The number of CDR3 clonotypes shared between two donors was mainly determined by the product of the cloneset sizes of the two donors, and no clear deviation from this trend was shown by twins. Among the most abundant TCRbeta clonotypes, every donor shared more CDR3 sequences with her own twin than with unrelated donors. V gene usage, even among non-selected out-of-frame TCRbeta clonotypes, was reported to be markedly more similar within twin pairs than between unrelated donors. The study stated that the proposed role of the TCRalpha J segment in MHC recognition during thymic selection needs to be validated by independent studies. Because the twins were reared together, environmental influences could not be excluded as an explanation for twin similarity.

The TCR sequence derives from a woman aged 18 to 55 in good health. The V and J genes are TRBV7-8 and TRBJ2-2, with the D gene not confidently named. The sequencing sample was made of PBMCs. The CDR3 sequence is CASSSRVGTGELFF. The DNA sequence is as follows: TGTGCCAGCAGCTCCAGAGTGGGGACCGGGGAGCTGTTTTTT.